The 13 T cell receptor beta chains in this list originate from one sample, sequenced in a study of T cell repertoires in cytomegalovirus infection. These TCRs' antigens remain unknown. In TCRdb, the reads were re-called with MiXCR into one record per CDR3 protein. The sample records roughly 990,000 distinct CDR3 sequences, around 32% being singletons. The source material was cultured CD8+ T cells from PBMCs, sampled from culture after CMV antigen stimulation. Every receptor here comes from a human donor in good health (CMV status not recorded). Some clones in this sample may be carry-over from other donors' samples.

This clonotype was counted between two and nine times. The rearrangement links TRBV5-4 to TRBJ1-1; 11 bases are a match to TRBD1. Germline values: CDR1 SGHNT, CDR2 YYREEE (reference sequence). CDR3 length equals 15 residues. After removal of 5 bases from V and 1 base from J, the junction contained 4 bases not matched to a gene. CDR3 sequence reads: CASRDRGLKNTEAFF. CDR3 in DNA: TGTGCCAGCAGGGACAGGGGGCTTAAGAACACTGAAGCTTTCTTT.

This clonotype was counted at least ten times. V and J are TRBV7-6 and TRBJ2-1, with D possibly TRBD1 on 6 matching bases. The CDR3 sequence is 13 residues long. V shed 5 bases and J shed 3 bases, with 8 bases lying between them. Germline V gene sequence: CDR1 SGHVS, CDR2 FNYEAQ. CDR3 sequence (DNA): TGTGCCAGCAGCAGGGGACACTACAATGAGCAGTTCTTC. This gives the protein CASSRGHYNEQFF.

The chain couples TRBV7-6 to TRBJ2-2, with a tentative D call TRBD2 (6 bases). The length of the CDR3 is 13 residues. Germline V gives CDR1 SGHVS, CDR2 FNYEAQ. Trimming shortened V by 2 bases and J by 7 bases, and 8 bases separated the two germline ends. CDR3 DNA: TGTGCCAGCAGCTTAAGGGAGGACGGGGAGCTGTTTTTT. It specifies CASSLREDGELFF.

This clonotype turned up a few times. The chain uses TRBV6-5 and TRBJ1-2, with 8 bases aligning to TRBD1. Losses at the gene ends were 5 bases for V and 4 bases for J; bases not matched to a gene: 15. CDR1 and CDR2 (germline): MNHEY, SVGAGI. CDR3 length equals 17 residues. The CDR3 coding sequence is TGTGCCAGCAGTCAGGAAATCGGACAGGGAATACCCTATGGCTACACCTTC. Amino acid sequence: CASSQEIGQGIPYGYTF.

V usage is TRBV7-9 and J usage is TRBJ1-1; 12 bases are a match to TRBD1. This CDR3 has 16 residues. The ends lost 5 bases at V and 1 base at J; junction bases unmatched: 5. Germline values: CDR1 SEHNR, CDR2 FQNEAQ (reference sequence). The CDR3 nucleotides are TGTGCCAGCAGCGCGGGACAGGGGGCGTCGAACACTGAAGCTTTCTTT. It encodes CASSAGQGASNTEAFF. Full variable domain (missing parts from reference TRBV7-9 and TRBJ1-1): DTGVSQNPRHKITKRGQNVTFRCDPISEHNRLYWYRQTLGQGPEFLTYFQNEAQLEKSRLLSDRFSAERPKGSFSTLEIQRTEQGDSAMYLCASSAGQGASNTEAFFGQGTRLTVV.

This chain links TRBV6-5 with TRBJ1-1, with D maybe TRBD1 (6 bases). The CDR3 has 15 amino acids. Trimming took 5 bases from V and 1 from J, leaving 14 bases between them. Looked up from germline, CDR1 is MNHEY and CDR2 is SVGAGI. The CDR3 spells CASSPSRGPNTEAFF. CDR3 in DNA: TGTGCCAGCAGTCCGTCCAGGGGACCGAACACTGAAGCTTTCTTT.

This chain uses TRBV19 with TRBJ2-1; 9 nucleotides line up with TRBD1. The CDR3 spans 20 residues. The J segment lost 6 bases and the V segment lost 4 bases, leaving 22 bases of the junction unmatched. The germline V gene has CDR1 LNHDA and CDR2 SQIVND (reference sequence). DNA for the CDR3: TGTGCCAGTAGTAGGGTACCGGGACAGGGTGGTTTTTTGGGACGCAATGAGCAGTTCTTC. Translated: CASSRVPGQGGFLGRNEQFF.

In this sample, this clonotype turned up a few times. The chain is built from TRBV6-6 and TRBJ2-5; no clear D. The CDR3 consists of 11 residues. CDR1 and CDR2 (germline): MNHNY, SVGAGI (reference sequence). The V and J ends lost 7 bases and 5 bases respectively, with 8 bases between them. CDR3: CASTLRETQYF. As DNA, the CDR3 is TGTGCCAGCACTCTAAGGGAGACCCAGTACTTC.

This chain links TRBV6-5 with TRBJ2-1; no clear D gene. The CDR3 length is 13 residues. Germline V lookup: CDR1 MNHEY, CDR2 SVGAGI. Trimming took 5 bases from V and 4 from J, leaving 9 bases between them. CDR3 in DNA: TGTGCCAGCAGTGGAATACCGTACAATGAGCAGTTCTTC. Protein sequence: CASSGIPYNEQFF.

This clonotype was found many times. The V call is TRBV4-1, the J call TRBJ1-1; no firm D call. Germline CDR1 is MGHRA and CDR2 is YSYEKL. The CDR3 sequence is 14 residues long. V shed 3 bases and J shed 1 base, with 9 bases lying between them. The CDR3 DNA follows: TGCGCCAGCAGCCATTTCAGGACGAACACTGAAGCTTTCTTT. Translation gives CASSHFRTNTEAFF.

As concerns this clonotype: Germline and junction disagree at one end, which may indicate a read error. V is TRBV4-1 and J is TRBJ2-1; D gene unclear. CDR3 size: 13 residues. The germline V gene encodes CDR1 MGHRA and CDR2 YSYEKL. The CDR3 reads CASRSPWVDEQFF. The CDR3 nucleotides are TGTGCCAGCAGGAGCCCGTGGGTGGATGAGCAGTTCTTC.

In regard to this clonotype: Sequence at one end of the junction differs from germline and may be a read error. V usage is TRBV15 and J usage is TRBJ2-3, with D possibly being TRBD2 (6 bases). This CDR3 contains 15 residues. Germline V lookup: CDR1 LNHNV, CDR2 YYDKDF (reference sequence). The CDR3 nucleotides read TGTGTCACCAGCAACCCGGGACTGAGCACAGATACGCAGTATTTT. It specifies CVTSNPGLSTDTQYF.

In its sample, this clonotype was seen many times. V usage is TRBV7-2 and J usage is TRBJ2-3; TRBD1 is a possible D gene (5 bases). V shed 0 bases and J shed 3 bases, with 19 bases lying between them. Germline CDR1 reads SGHTA; CDR2 reads FQGNSA. The CDR3 runs 18 residues. The CDR3 here is CASSLAVLGQGRTDTQYF. The CDR3 DNA reads TGTGCCAGCAGCTTAGCGGTATTGGGGCAGGGAAGGACAGATACGCAGTATTTT.